A single sample is the source of the 29 T cell receptor beta chains below, sequenced in a study of shared clonotypes between healthy human individuals. Sequencing was performed with immunoSEQ multiplex PCR; in TCRdb, only in-frame clones are kept and a portion is missing. In the table there are some 1,100,000 clones, 70% to 80% of which are singletons. The sample taken for sequencing was memory CD4+ T cells from PBMCs. Subset meaning: CD45RA-negative fraction. All receptors come from a man between 18 and 29 years old in good health. Some clones in this sample may be carry-over from other donors' samples.

This chain links TRBV5-1 with TRBJ1-4, with D possibly matching TRBD1 (6 bases). In germline, CDR1 is SGHRS, CDR2 YFSETQ. The ends were cut back, 6 bases at V and 5 bases at J, with 17 bases in the middle. The CDR3 has 15 amino acids. The CDR3 DNA reads as TGCGCCAGCACCATCCATGGGGACAAGAATGAAAAACTGTTTTTT. It is translated as CASTIHGDKNEKLFF.

As DNA, the CDR3 is TGTGCCTGGAGTGTAAGAGGGCATCAGCCCCAGCATTTT. Its translation: CAWSVRGHQPQHF. The J gene is TRBJ1-5, the V gene TRBV30; no firm D call. Germline values: CDR1 GTSNPN, CDR2 SVGIG (reference sequence). Trimming removed 0 bases from V and 5 bases from J, with 8 bases in between. The CDR3 covers 13 residues.

The chain carries TRBV29-1 and TRBJ1-2; 8 bases fit TRBD1. In germline, CDR1 is SQVTM, CDR2 ANQGSEA. Trimming cost V 6 bases and J 6 bases; bases outside gene matches: 6. This CDR3 is 12 amino acids long. This chain's CDR3 is CSVVGQGNGYTF. CDR3 DNA sequence: TGCAGCGTCGTCGGACAGGGAAATGGCTACACCTTC.

This chain joins TRBV4-2 and TRBJ2-7; 9 bases are a match to TRBD1. CDR1 is LGHNA, CDR2 YNFKEQ, per germline. J gave up 4 bases and V 1 base, and 8 bases lay outside the gene matches. The CDR3 runs to 16 residues. DNA of the CDR3: TGTGCCAGCAGCCAAGGGGACAGGGTGGGCTCTTACGAGCAGTACTTC. It codes for CASSQGDRVGSYEQYF.

The rearrangement links TRBV5-4 to TRBJ2-5; 9 bases are a match to TRBD2. V shed 4 bases and J 2 bases; nucleotides not matched to a gene: 15. The V gene's germline CDR1 is SGHNT and CDR2 YYREEE (reference sequence). The CDR3 contains 18 residues. DNA of the CDR3: TGTGCCAGCAGCCAACGGGGGGCTAGCGGGATCAGGCAAGAGACCCAGTACTTC. Translation: CASSQRGASGIRQETQYF.

Of note for this clone: Additional DNA sequences in this sample encode the identical CDR3. This chain links TRBV6-5 with TRBJ1-5, with 9 positions matching TRBD1. The germline V gene encodes CDR1 MNHEY and CDR2 SVGAGI. This CDR3 is 14 amino acids long. V shed 5 bases and J 6 bases; nucleotides not matched to a gene: 5. CDR3 region: CASSPGQGTQPQHF. The CDR3 region has the DNA TGTGCCAGCAGTCCGGGACAGGGTACTCAGCCCCAGCATTTT.

The table lists this clone with a count of one. This rearrangement joins TRBV5-1 to TRBJ1-1; D unresolved. Germline CDR1 reads SGHRS; CDR2 reads YFSETQ. The CDR3 totals 13 residues. The ends were cut back, 1 base at V and 3 bases at J, with 7 bases in the middle. As DNA, the CDR3 is TGCGCCAGCAGCTTGCTGTCGGACACTGAAGCTTTCTTT. Translation gives CASSLLSDTEAFF.

In DNA form, the CDR3 reads TGTGCCAGCAGCCGGCAAGGGGGGACCTCTGGAAACACCATATATTTT. It specifies CASSRQGGTSGNTIYF. The J gene is TRBJ1-3, the V gene TRBV7-9, with D possibly matching TRBD1 (6 bases). Germline V gene data show CDR1 as SEHNR and CDR2 as FQNEAQ (reference sequence). V dropped 5 bases and J dropped 0 bases, with 14 bases sitting between them. This CDR3 comprises 16 residues.

To note about this clone: Possible read error: a much larger clone is one base away. The same CDR3 can be traced to other DNA sequences in this sample. V gene TRBV27 combines with J gene TRBJ2-3; 8 bases line up with TRBD2. Trimming took 5 bases from V and 6 from J; bases not matched to a gene: 4. Looked up from germline, CDR1 is MNHEY and CDR2 is SMNVEV (reference sequence). This CDR3 spans 13 amino acids. This CDR3 is CASSPREGDTQYF. The DNA of the CDR3 is TGTGCCAGCAGTCCCCGGGAGGGGGATACGCAGTATTTT.

The J gene is TRBJ1-1, the V gene TRBV7-3; the D is unclear. Germline assignment: CDR1 SGHTA and CDR2 FQGTGA. This CDR3 has 15 residues. Trimming removed 5 bases from V and 4 bases from J, with 17 bases in between. The CDR3 DNA sequence: TGTGCCAGCAGCCTGACGCCGCTGATTTTCACTGAAGCTTTCTTT. Its translation is CASSLTPLIFTEAFF. Based on the CDR3 plus reference TRBV7-3 and TRBJ1-1, the full variable domain is GAGVSQTPSNKVTEKGKYVELRCDPISGHTALYWYRQSLGQGPEFLIYFQGTGAADDSGLPNDRFFAVRPEGSVSTLKIQRTERGDSAVYLCASSLTPLIFTEAFFGQGTRLTVV.

This clone was observed many times. The sample has other DNA sequences that encode this CDR3 too. The V and J genes are TRBV7-3 and TRBJ2-5, with D unclear. Germline V gene sequence: CDR1 SGHTA, CDR2 FQGTGA. V lost 3 bases, J lost 1 base, and 6 bases lay in between. CDR3 size: 13 residues. The CDR3 sequence: CASSFGSQETQYF. Here the CDR3 DNA reads TGTGCCAGCAGCTTTGGGTCCCAAGAGACCCAGTACTTC.

The table lists this clone with many counts. The rearrangement joins TRBV7-9 to TRBJ1-4; 10 nucleotides agree with TRBD1. Losses at the gene ends were 5 bases for V and 5 bases for J; bases not matched to a gene: 5. CDR1 is SEHNR and CDR2 is FQNEAQ in the germline V gene (reference sequence). This CDR3 has 15 amino acids. In nucleotides, the CDR3 is TGTGCCAGCAGCCTACAGGGACAGGGGAATGAAAAACTGTTTTTT. Translated, it gives CASSLQGQGNEKLFF.

This clone showed up just once. V usage is TRBV19 and J usage is TRBJ2-3; D may be TRBD1 or TRBD2 (5 bases each). Trimming removed 6 bases from V and 5 bases from J, with 12 bases in between. The CDR3 is 13 amino acids. Germline V gene data show CDR1 as LNHDA and CDR2 as SQIVND (reference sequence). This CDR3 is CASRGTYQDTQYF. Here the CDR3 DNA reads TGTGCCAGTAGGGGGACCTATCAAGATACGCAGTATTTT.

V is TRBV7-3 and J is TRBJ1-5, with D unclear. Germline assignment: CDR1 SGHTA and CDR2 FQGTGA. This CDR3 contains 13 residues. Trimming pared 2 bases from V and 7 bases from J, leaving 9 bases between. The CDR3 spells CASSLSRAQPQHF. In DNA, the CDR3 is TGTGCCAGCAGCTTATCTAGGGCCCAGCCCCAGCATTTT.

V gene TRBV5-1 combines with J gene TRBJ1-1, with D unresolved. The V gene lost 0 bases and the J gene lost 13 bases, with 13 bases spanning the gap. The CDR3 covers 12 residues. Germline V gene sequence: CDR1 SGHRS, CDR2 YFSETQ. CDR3: CASSLEFGSSFF. The CDR3 nucleotides read TGCGCCAGCAGCTTGGAATTCGGGTCTAGTTTCTTT.

The chain couples TRBV7-9 to TRBJ1-4; weak D call: TRBD1 (5 bases). The CDR3 covers 13 residues. Germline CDR1 SEHNR, CDR2 FQNEAQ (reference sequence). The V end lost 1 base, the J end lost 7 bases, and 7 bases lay between the germline ends. CDR3 bases: TGTGCCAGCAGCTTAGAAGGGACTGAAAAACTGTTTTTT. Encoded protein: CASSLEGTEKLFF.

The chain uses TRBV5-1 and TRBJ2-5; 8 bases fit TRBD2. CDR3 length: 13 residues. The germline V gene has CDR1 SGHRS and CDR2 YFSETQ. J was trimmed by 7 bases and V by 3 bases; bases with no gene match: 5. The CDR3 sequence is CASSWEAGGTQYF. CDR3 bases: TGCGCCAGCAGCTGGGAGGCGGGAGGGACCCAGTACTTC. Full variable domain (rest looked up from reference TRBV5-1 and TRBJ2-5): KAGVTQTPRYLIKTRGQQVTLSCSPISGHRSVSWYQQTPGQGLQFLFEYFSETQRNKGNFPGRFSGRQFSNSRSEMNVSTLELGDSALYLCASSWEAGGTQYFGPGTRLLVL.

This chain uses TRBV28 with TRBJ1-3; weak D call: TRBD1 (6 bases). Trimming removed 8 bases from V and 4 bases from J, with 15 bases in between. The CDR3 covers 14 residues. Germline V gene sequence: CDR1 MDHEN, CDR2 SYDVKM. The CDR3 spells CASGRGGSGNTIYF. The CDR3 DNA follows: TGTGCCAGCGGGAGGGGGGGATCAGGAAACACCATATATTTT.

The chain combines TRBV7-9 with TRBJ2-3, with a weak D call TRBD2 (5 bases). The CDR3 length is 12 residues. Deletions cut 5 bases from V and 9 bases from J, with 12 bases between. Per the germline V gene, CDR1 is SEHNR and CDR2 is FQNEAQ (reference sequence). Here the CDR3 DNA reads TGTGCCAGCAGCCCGGACTTTTTGACGCAGTATTTT. This encodes CASSPDFLTQYF.

The gene calls are TRBV5-1 and TRBJ2-1, with D possibly matching TRBD1 (6 bases). CDR3 length: 17 residues. The V gene lost 2 bases and the J gene lost 0 bases, with 15 bases spanning the gap. Germline V lookup: CDR1 SGHRS, CDR2 YFSETQ. CDR3 sequence reads: CASSLMNRASSYNEQFF. The CDR3 DNA is TGCGCCAGCAGCTTAATGAACAGGGCAAGCTCCTACAATGAGCAGTTCTTC.

The rearrangement uses TRBV9 and TRBJ2-7; no reliable D call. This CDR3 has 14 residues. V was trimmed by 0 bases and J by 1 base, leaving 8 bases between them. Per germline, CDR1 SGDLS and CDR2 YYNGEE. DNA for the CDR3: TGTGCCAGCAGCGTAGATCCAGCGTCCTACGAGCAGTACTTC. It yields the protein CASSVDPASYEQYF.

This clone was counted a single time. This chain joins TRBV28 and TRBJ1-1, with D uncertain. The CDR3 covers 12 residues. The germline V gene encodes CDR1 MDHEN and CDR2 SYDVKM. Trimming removed 7 bases from V and 10 bases from J, with 16 bases in between. DNA of the CDR3: TGTGCCAGCACCTCAGCTGGGCATGGAGCTTTCTTT. Its translation: CASTSAGHGAFF.

The chain combines TRBV4-3 with TRBJ1-1; D ambiguous. This CDR3 is built from 14 residues. Between the trimmed V and J ends, which lost 0 bases and 1 base, there was a span of 6 bases. Germline CDR1 LGHNA, CDR2 YSLEER. CDR3 DNA sequence: TGCGCCAGCAGCCAAGAGCCGAAGAACACTGAAGCTTTCTTT. Its translation is CASSQEPKNTEAFF.

About this clone: Other DNA sequences within the sample encode an identical CDR3. The rearrangement uses TRBV10-3 and TRBJ2-5, with D unclear. The V end was cut by 1 base, the J end by 4 bases, with 1 base between. CDR1 ENHRY and CDR2 SYGVKD come from the germline V gene. This CDR3 spans 11 amino acids. CDR3 DNA sequence: TGTGCCATCAGTGAGTTAGAGACCCAGTACTTC. Translation: CAISELETQYF.

This clone was seen once. V is TRBV30 and J is TRBJ2-1; possibly TRBD1 for D (5 bases). CDR3 length: 11 amino acids. The germline V gene encodes CDR1 GTSNPN and CDR2 SVGIG (reference sequence). Trimming pared 2 bases from V and 13 bases from J, leaving 12 bases between. The CDR3 DNA reads TGTGCCTGGAGTTCCAGACAGATTCAGTTCTTC. It encodes CAWSSRQIQFF.

This rearrangement joins TRBV5-1 to TRBJ2-3; D call uncertain. CDR3 length: 15 residues. The ends were cut back, 2 bases at V and 2 bases at J, with 12 bases in the middle. Germline lookup yields CDR1 SGHRS and CDR2 YFSETQ. The chain's CDR3 is CASSLSSRATDTQYF. As DNA, the CDR3 is TGCGCCAGCAGCTTAAGCTCTAGGGCCACAGATACGCAGTATTTT. The variable domain in full, completed from reference TRBV5-1 and TRBJ2-3, reads KAGVTQTPRYLIKTRGQQVTLSCSPISGHRSVSWYQQTPGQGLQFLFEYFSETQRNKGNFPGRFSGRQFSNSRSEMNVSTLELGDSALYLCASSLSSRATDTQYFGPGTRLTVL.

This rearrangement joins TRBV10-1 to TRBJ1-4; D unresolved. The CDR3 loop spans 14 amino acids. Trimming shortened V by 8 bases and J by 8 bases, and 18 bases separated the two germline ends. The germline CDR1 and CDR2 sequences are WNHNN and SYGVQD (reference sequence). The CDR3 reads CASSVTRTDEKLFF. The CDR3 nucleotides read TGCGCCAGCTCAGTGACGAGGACGGACGAAAAACTGTTTTTT.

The chain couples TRBV7-3 to TRBJ2-3, with TRBD2 matching 8 bases. This CDR3 spans 15 amino acids. CDR1 SGHTA and CDR2 FQGTGA come from the germline V gene. V shed 5 bases, J shed 0 bases, and the junction held 4 bases outside the gene matches. The chain's CDR3 is CASSQERGSTDTQYF. The CDR3 DNA is TGTGCCAGCAGCCAAGAGCGGGGGAGCACAGATACGCAGTATTTT.

The chain joins TRBV10-3 to TRBJ1-1, with a tentative D call TRBD1 (5 bases). The V end lost 3 bases, the J end lost 3 bases, and 8 bases lay between the germline ends. This CDR3 contains 13 residues. CDR1 is ENHRY, CDR2 SYGVKD, per germline. CDR3 protein: CAISDREDTEAFF. CDR3 DNA: TGTGCCATCAGTGACAGGGAGGACACTGAAGCTTTCTTT.